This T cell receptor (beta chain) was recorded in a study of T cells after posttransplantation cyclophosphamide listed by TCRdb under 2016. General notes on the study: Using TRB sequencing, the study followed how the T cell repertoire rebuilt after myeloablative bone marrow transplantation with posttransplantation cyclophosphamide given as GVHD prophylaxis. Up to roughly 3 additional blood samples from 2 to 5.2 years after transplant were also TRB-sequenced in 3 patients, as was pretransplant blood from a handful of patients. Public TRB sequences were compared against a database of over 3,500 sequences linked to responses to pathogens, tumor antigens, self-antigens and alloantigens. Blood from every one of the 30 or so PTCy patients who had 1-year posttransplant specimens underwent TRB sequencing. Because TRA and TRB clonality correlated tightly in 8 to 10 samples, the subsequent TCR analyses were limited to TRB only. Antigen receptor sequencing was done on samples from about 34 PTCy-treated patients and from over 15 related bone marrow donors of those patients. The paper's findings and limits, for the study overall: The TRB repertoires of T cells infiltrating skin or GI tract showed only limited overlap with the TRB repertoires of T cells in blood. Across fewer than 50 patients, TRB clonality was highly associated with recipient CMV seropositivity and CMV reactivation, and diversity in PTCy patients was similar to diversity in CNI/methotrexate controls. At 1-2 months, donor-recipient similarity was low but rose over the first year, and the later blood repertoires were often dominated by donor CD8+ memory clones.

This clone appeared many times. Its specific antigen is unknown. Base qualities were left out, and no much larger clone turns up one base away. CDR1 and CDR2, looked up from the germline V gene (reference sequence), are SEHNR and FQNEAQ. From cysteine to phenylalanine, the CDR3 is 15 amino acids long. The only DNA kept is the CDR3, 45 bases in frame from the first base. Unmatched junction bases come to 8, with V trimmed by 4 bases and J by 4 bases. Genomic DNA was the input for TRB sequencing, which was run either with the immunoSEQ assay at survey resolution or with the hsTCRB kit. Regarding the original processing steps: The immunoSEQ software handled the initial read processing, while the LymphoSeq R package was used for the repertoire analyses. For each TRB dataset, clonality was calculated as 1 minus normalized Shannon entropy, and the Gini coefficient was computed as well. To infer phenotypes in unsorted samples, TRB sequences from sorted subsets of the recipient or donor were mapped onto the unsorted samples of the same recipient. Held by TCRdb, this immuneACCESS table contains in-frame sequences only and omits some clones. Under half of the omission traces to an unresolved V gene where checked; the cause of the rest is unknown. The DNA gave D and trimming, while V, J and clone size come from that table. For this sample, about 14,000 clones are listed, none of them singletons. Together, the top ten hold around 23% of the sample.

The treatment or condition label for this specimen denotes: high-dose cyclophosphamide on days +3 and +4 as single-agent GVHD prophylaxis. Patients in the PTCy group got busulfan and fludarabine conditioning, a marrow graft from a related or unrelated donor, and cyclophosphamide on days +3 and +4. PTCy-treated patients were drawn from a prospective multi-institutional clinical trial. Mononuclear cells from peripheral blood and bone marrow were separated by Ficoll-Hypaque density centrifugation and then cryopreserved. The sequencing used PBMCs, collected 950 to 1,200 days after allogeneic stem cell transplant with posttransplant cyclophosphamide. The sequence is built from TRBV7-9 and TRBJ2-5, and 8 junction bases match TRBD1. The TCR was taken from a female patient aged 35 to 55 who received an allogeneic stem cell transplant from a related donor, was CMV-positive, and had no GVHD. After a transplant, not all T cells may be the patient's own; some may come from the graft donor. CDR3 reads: CASSSRGQGSETQYF. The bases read TGTGCCAGCAGCTCAAGAGGACAGGGTTCAGAGACCCAGTACTTC.